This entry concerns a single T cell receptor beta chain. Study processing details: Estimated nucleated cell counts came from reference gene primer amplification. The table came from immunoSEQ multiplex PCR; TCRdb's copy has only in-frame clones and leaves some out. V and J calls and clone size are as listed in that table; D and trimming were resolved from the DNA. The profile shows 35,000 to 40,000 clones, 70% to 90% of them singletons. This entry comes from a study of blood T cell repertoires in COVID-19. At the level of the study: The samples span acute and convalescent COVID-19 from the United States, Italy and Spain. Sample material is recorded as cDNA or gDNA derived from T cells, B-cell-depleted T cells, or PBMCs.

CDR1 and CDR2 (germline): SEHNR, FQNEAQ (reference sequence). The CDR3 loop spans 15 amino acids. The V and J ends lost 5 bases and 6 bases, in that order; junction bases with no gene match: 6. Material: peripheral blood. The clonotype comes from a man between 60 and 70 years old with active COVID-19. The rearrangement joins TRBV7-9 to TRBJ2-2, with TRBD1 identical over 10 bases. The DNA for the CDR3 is TGTGCCAGCAGCGTGACAGGGGGCGCACCCGGGGAGCTGTTTTTT. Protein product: CASSVTGGAPGELFF.